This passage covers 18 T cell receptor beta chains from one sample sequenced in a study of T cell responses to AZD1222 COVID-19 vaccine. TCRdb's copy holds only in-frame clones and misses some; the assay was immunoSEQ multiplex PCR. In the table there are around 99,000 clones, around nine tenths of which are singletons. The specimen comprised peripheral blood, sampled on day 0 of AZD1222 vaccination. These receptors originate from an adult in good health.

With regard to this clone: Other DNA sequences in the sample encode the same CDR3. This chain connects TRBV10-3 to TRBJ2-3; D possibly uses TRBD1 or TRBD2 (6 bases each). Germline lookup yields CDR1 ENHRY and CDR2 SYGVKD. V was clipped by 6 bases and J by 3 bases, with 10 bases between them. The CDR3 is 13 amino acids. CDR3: CAIRTGTTDTQYF. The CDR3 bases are TGTGCCATCAGAACAGGGACTACAGATACGCAGTATTTT.

CDR3 in amino acids: CASSMGDVGGNQPQHF. The DNA of the CDR3 is TGTGCCAGTAGTATGGGGGACGTGGGTGGTAATCAGCCCCAGCATTTT. This chain connects TRBV19 to TRBJ1-5; weak D call: TRBD1 (5 bases). Deletions cut 3 bases from V and 4 bases from J, with 16 bases between. This CDR3 is 16 amino acids long. Germline loops: CDR1 LNHDA, CDR2 SQIVND (reference sequence).

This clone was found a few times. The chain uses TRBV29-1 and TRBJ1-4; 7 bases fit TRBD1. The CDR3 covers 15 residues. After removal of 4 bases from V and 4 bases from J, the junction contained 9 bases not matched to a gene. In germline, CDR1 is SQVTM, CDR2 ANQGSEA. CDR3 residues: CSVGPTGTVNEKLFF. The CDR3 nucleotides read TGCAGCGTTGGCCCTACCGGGACAGTTAATGAAAAACTGTTTTTT.

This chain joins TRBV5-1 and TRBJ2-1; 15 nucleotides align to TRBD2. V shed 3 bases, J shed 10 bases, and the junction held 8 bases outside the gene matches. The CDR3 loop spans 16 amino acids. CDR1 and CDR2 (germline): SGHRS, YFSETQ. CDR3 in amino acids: CASSSSGTSGRWEQFF. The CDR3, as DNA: TGCGCCAGCAGCTCCTCCGGGACTAGCGGGAGGTGGGAGCAGTTCTTC.

This chain's CDR3 is CATKDRVNTEAFF. CDR3 DNA: TGTGCCACCAAAGACAGGGTCAACACTGAAGCTTTCTTT. This chain joins TRBV24-1 and TRBJ1-1; 7 bases line up with TRBD1. V shed 8 bases and J 2 bases; nucleotides not matched to a gene: 4. Germline loops: CDR1 KGHDR, CDR2 SFDVKD. The CDR3 extends over 13 amino acids.

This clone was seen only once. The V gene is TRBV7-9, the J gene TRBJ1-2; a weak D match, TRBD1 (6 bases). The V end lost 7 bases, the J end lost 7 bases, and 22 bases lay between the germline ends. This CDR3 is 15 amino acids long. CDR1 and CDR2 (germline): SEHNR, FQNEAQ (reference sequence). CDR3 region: CASTPKTGPRSGYTF. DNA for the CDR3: TGTGCCAGCACGCCTAAGACAGGCCCCCGCTCTGGCTACACCTTC. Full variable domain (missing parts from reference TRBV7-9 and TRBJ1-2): DTGVSQNPRHKITKRGQNVTFRCDPISEHNRLYWYRQTLGQGPEFLTYFQNEAQLEKSRLLSDRFSAERPKGSFSTLEIQRTEQGDSAMYLCASTPKTGPRSGYTFGSGTRLTVV.

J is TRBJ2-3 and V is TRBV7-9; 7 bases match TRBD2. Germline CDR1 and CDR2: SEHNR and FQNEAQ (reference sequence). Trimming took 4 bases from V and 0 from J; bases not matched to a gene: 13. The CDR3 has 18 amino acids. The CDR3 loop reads CASSSRASSGASTDTQYF. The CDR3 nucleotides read TGTGCCAGCAGCTCCAGGGCGTCTAGCGGAGCTAGCACAGATACGCAGTATTTT.

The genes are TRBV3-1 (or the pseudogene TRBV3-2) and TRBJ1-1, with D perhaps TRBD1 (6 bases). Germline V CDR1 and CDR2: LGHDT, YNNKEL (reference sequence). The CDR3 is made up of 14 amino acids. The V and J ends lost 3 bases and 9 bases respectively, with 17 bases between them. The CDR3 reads CASSQGHGIYKAFF. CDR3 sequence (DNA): TGTGCCAGCAGCCAGGGACACGGCATTTATAAAGCTTTCTTT.

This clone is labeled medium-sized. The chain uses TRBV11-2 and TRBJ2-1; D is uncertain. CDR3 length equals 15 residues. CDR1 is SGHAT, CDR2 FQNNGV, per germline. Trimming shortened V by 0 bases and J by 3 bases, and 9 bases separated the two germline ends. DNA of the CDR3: TGTGCCAGCAGCTTAGATCAGGTACTCTACAATGAGCAGTTCTTC. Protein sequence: CASSLDQVLYNEQFF.

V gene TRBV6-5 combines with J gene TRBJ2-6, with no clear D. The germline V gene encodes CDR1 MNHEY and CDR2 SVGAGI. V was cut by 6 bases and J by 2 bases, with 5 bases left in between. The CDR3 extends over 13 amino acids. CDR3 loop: CASRLTGANVLTF. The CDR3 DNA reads TGTGCCAGCAGACTGACTGGGGCCAACGTCCTGACTTTC.

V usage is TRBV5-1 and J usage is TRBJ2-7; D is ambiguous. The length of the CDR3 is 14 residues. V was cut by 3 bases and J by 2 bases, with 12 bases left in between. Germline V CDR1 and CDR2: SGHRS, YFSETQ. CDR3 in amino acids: CASSSGLPPYEQYF. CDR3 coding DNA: TGCGCCAGCAGCTCGGGTCTTCCCCCCTACGAGCAGTACTTC. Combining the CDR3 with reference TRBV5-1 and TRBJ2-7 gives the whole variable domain KAGVTQTPRYLIKTRGQQVTLSCSPISGHRSVSWYQQTPGQGLQFLFEYFSETQRNKGNFPGRFSGRQFSNSRSEMNVSTLELGDSALYLCASSSGLPPYEQYFGPGTRLTVT.

CDR3 nucleotides: TGTGCCAGTAGTACGACCCGGGACAGGGATCGAGATGGCTACACCTTC. Protein product: CASSTTRDRDRDGYTF. The chain links TRBV19 to TRBJ1-2; 9 nucleotides match TRBD1. V dropped 4 bases and J dropped 6; count of bases not matched to a gene: 12. Germline V gene lookup returns CDR1 LNHDA and CDR2 SQIVND (reference sequence). This CDR3 region has 16 residues.

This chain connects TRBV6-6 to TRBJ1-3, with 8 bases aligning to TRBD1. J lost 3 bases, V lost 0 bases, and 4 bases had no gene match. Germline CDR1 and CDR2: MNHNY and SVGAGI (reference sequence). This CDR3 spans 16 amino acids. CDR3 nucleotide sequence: TGTGCCAGCAGTTACTCGACAGGGGTCGGTGGAAACACCATATATTTT. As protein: CASSYSTGVGGNTIYF.

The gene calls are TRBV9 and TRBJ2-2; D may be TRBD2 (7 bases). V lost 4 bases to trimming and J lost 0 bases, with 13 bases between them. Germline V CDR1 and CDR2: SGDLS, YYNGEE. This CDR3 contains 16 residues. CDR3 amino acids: CASSPSGGSNTGELFF. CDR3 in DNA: TGTGCCAGCAGCCCCTCGGGGGGCTCGAACACCGGGGAGCTGTTTTTT.

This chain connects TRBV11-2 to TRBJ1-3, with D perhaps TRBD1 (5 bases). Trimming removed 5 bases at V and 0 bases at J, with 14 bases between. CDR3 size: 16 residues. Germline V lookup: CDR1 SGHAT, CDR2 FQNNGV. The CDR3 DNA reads TGTGCCAGCAGCCCCTTGGGGCAGGACTCTGGAAACACCATATATTTT. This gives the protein CASSPLGQDSGNTIYF. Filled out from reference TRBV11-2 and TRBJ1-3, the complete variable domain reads EAGVAQSPRYKIIEKRQSVAFWCNPISGHATLYWYQQILGQGPKLLIQFQNNGVVDDSQLPKDRFSAERLKGVDSTLKIQPAKLEDSAVYLCASSPLGQDSGNTIYFGEGSWLTVV.

The CDR3 region has the DNA TGTGCCAGCAGCGTAGACGTGTCAACTAATGAAAAACTGTTTTTT. Its protein product is CASSVDVSTNEKLFF. J is TRBJ1-4 and V is TRBV9; D is unresolved. Germline CDR1 and CDR2: SGDLS and YYNGEE. CDR3 size: 15 residues. Trimming left V 0 bases short and J 0 bases short, with 6 bases between.

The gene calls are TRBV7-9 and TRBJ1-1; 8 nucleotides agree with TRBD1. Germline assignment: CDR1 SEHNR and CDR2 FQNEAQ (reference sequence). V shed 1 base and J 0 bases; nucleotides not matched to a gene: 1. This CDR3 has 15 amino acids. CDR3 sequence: CASSLGTGLNTEAFF. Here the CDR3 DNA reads TGTGCCAGCAGCTTAGGGACAGGGCTGAACACTGAAGCTTTCTTT.

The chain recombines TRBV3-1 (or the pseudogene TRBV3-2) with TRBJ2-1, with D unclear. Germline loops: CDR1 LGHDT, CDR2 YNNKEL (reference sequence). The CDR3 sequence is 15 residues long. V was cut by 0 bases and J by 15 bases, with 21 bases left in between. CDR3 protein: CASSQDGETLPQMFF. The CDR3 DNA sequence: TGTGCCAGCAGCCAAGATGGTGAGACGCTCCCCCAAATGTTCTTC.